The clone carrying this TCR beta chain has more than one count but fewer than ten. The antigen remains unidentified. The entry originates in a study of beta chain features in type 1 diabetes. Germline-derived CDR1 and CDR2 are MNHEY and SVGAGI. The CDR3 runs 15 residues. The germline V and J ends were trimmed by 6 bases and 0 bases, with 12 bases remaining between them. cDNA synthesis used the whole RNA isolate, giving expressed TCRB sequences. Clones were read by immunoSEQ multiplex PCR, and TCRdb kept only the in-frame ones, dropping some. The top ten clones hold 0.008% to 0.011% of a sample with 300,000 to 450,000 clones, roughly 12% of them seen once. Sorted populations were all over 95% pure. Points from the study as a whole: Researchers report that Type 1 diabetes patients had moderately but significantly shorter TCRB CDR3s across all four CD4+ subsets.

The sample taken for sequencing was naive CD4+ T cells from blood. The source of this sequence is a woman aged 18-30 years with type 1 diabetes. The rearrangement joins TRBV6-5 to TRBJ2-1, with D tentatively TRBD2 (5 bases). As DNA, the CDR3 is TGTGCCAGCAGACCCGGACTCGTCTCCTACAATGAGCAGTTCTTC. It yields the protein CASRPGLVSYNEQFF.